This passage covers 27 T cell receptor beta chains from one sample sequenced in a study of blood T cells in healthy people across ages. Using a J-beta primer mix together with a sample-barcoded 5' primer, a second PCR was run for roughly 7 to 11 cycles. TCRdb called the 5' RACE reads again in MiXCR, with one record for every CDR3 protein. The data show under 1 million distinct CDR3 sequences, with approximately 44% seen just once and about a fifth held by the top ten. Input material: blood. The receptors shown here come from a man in his 60s in good health.

The V and J genes are TRBV5-1 and TRBJ1-5; unclear D gene. Trimming shortened V by 0 bases and J by 3 bases, and 4 bases separated the two germline ends. CDR1 and CDR2 from the germline V gene are SGHRS and YFSETQ. The CDR3 contains 13 residues. The CDR3 sequence: CASSLDNNQPQHF. The CDR3 DNA follows: TGCGCCAGCAGCTTGGATAACAATCAGCCCCAGCATTTT.

This chain connects TRBV4-3 to TRBJ2-3, with D possibly being TRBD1 or TRBD2 (6 bases each). This CDR3 region has 17 residues. Germline CDR1 is LGHNA and CDR2 is YSLEER. Deletions cut 4 bases from V and 0 bases from J, with 17 bases between. The CDR3 DNA reads TGCGCCAGCAGCCTCGAAGGGGGGATGCCTAGCACAGATACGCAGTATTTT. It translates to CASSLEGGMPSTDTQYF.

The chain links TRBV7-2 to TRBJ2-1, with 11 nucleotides matching TRBD2. Germline CDR1 and CDR2: SGHTA and FQGNSA. The CDR3 contains 18 residues. With V trimmed by 1 base and J by 3 bases, 8 bases remained unmatched. Here the CDR3 reads CTSSLELSGGDIYNEQFF. For the CDR3, the DNA is TGTACCAGCAGCTTAGAGCTTAGCGGGGGGGATATCTACAATGAGCAGTTCTTC. The whole variable domain, filled in from reference TRBV7-2 and TRBJ2-1, reads GAGVSQSPSNKVTEKGKDVELRCDPISGHTALYWYRQSLGQGLEFLIYFQGNSAPDKSGLPSDRFSAERTGGSVSTLTIQRTQQEDSAVYLCTSSLELSGGDIYNEQFFGPGTRLTVL.

This clonotype was seen just once. This chain links TRBV28 with TRBJ2-4; the D is unclear. Germline CDR1 is MDHEN and CDR2 is SYDVKM. The CDR3 has 13 residues. The germline V and J ends were trimmed by 10 bases and 0 bases, with 10 bases remaining between them. The CDR3 sequence is CATAERAKNIQYF. The CDR3 nucleotides are TGTGCCACCGCGGAAAGAGCCAAAAACATTCAGTACTTC.

The chain is built from TRBV5-5 and TRBJ1-1, with D tentatively TRBD1 (6 bases). This CDR3 comprises 16 residues. In germline, CDR1 is SGHKS, CDR2 YYEKEE (reference sequence). V was clipped by 6 bases and J by 0 bases, with 18 bases between them. CDR3 residues: CASNFGQSTVNTEAFF. The CDR3 coding sequence is TGTGCCAGCAACTTCGGACAGTCGACAGTGAACACTGAAGCTTTCTTT.

This clonotype has a count of ten or more. A much larger clone differs from this one at a single base, so this may be a read error. This chain links TRBV10-2 with TRBJ2-1; D call uncertain. The CDR3 totals 13 residues. V lost 4 bases and J lost 7, with 11 bases in between. Per the germline V gene, CDR1 is WSHSY and CDR2 is SAAADI. CDR3 nucleotides: TGCGCCAGCAGTGGTGAATGGGTGAATGAGCAGTTCTTC. Translating it yields CASSGEWVNEQFF.

The table lists this clonotype with a few counts. The V call is TRBV5-1, the J call TRBJ1-2; 7 bases are shared with TRBD1. V shed 4 bases and J 8 bases; nucleotides not matched to a gene: 11. Per germline, CDR1 SGHRS and CDR2 YFSETQ. The CDR3 has 14 amino acids. CDR3 in amino acids: CASSLTDRVGGYTF. For the CDR3, the DNA is TGCGCCAGCAGCCTCACCGACAGGGTAGGGGGCTACACCTTC.

This clonotype was found a few times. The chain uses TRBV18 and TRBJ2-5; TRBD1 is a possible D gene (6 bases). This CDR3 has 13 amino acids. Looked up from germline, CDR1 is KGHSH and CDR2 is LQKENI. V lost 4 bases and J lost 13, with 19 bases in between. CDR3 protein: CASSLETDSGGYF. Here the CDR3 DNA reads TGTGCCAGCTCACTAGAAACGGACAGCGGTGGGTACTTC.

The rearrangement uses TRBV7-8 and TRBJ2-2; the match to TRBD1 covers 8 bases. The CDR3 spans 17 residues. In germline, CDR1 is SGHVS, CDR2 FQNEAQ. Losses at the gene ends were 3 bases for V and 3 bases for J; bases not matched to a gene: 9. In DNA form, the CDR3 reads TGTGCCAGCAGCTTTGTCAGGGGGCAATGGGACACCGGGGAGCTGTTTTTT. It translates to CASSFVRGQWDTGELFF.

This chain links TRBV5-8 with TRBJ2-1; 9 nucleotides line up with TRBD1. CDR1 SGHTS and CDR2 YDEGEE come from the germline V gene. This CDR3 has 15 residues. Losses at the gene ends were 0 bases for V and 4 bases for J; bases not matched to a gene: 2. CDR3 nucleotide sequence: TGTGCCAGCAGCTTGGGGGACAGGGAATACAATGAGCAGTTCTTC. Protein: CASSLGDREYNEQFF.

In its sample, this clonotype was seen a few times. This chain links TRBV11-3 with TRBJ2-5, with TRBD1 matching 7 bases. CDR1 and CDR2 (germline): SGHNT, YENEEA. The J segment lost 4 bases and the V segment lost 5 bases, leaving 7 bases of the junction unmatched. The CDR3 extends over 14 amino acids. Here the CDR3 reads CASSIRQGLETQYF. For the CDR3, the DNA is TGTGCCAGCAGCATTCGACAGGGTTTAGAGACCCAGTACTTC.

Remarks on this clonotype: A read error may produce the germline difference seen at one junction end. This chain joins TRBV6-5 and TRBJ1-6; 7 bases map to TRBD1. Germline lookup yields CDR1 MNHEY and CDR2 SVGAGI. There are 17 residues in the CDR3. CDR3 DNA sequence: TGTACCAGCAGTTACTCGACAGGGAGCTCCTATAATTCACCCCTCCACTTT. Translation gives CTSSYSTGSSYNSPLHF.

The chain uses TRBV20-1 and TRBJ2-1; 9 bases are a match to TRBD2. Trimming at V came to 4 bases and at J to 7 bases, leaving 11 bases not matched to a gene. The CDR3 extends over 15 amino acids. Germline CDR1 reads DFQATT; CDR2 reads SNEGSKA (reference sequence). CDR3 region: CSANHGSGGPNEQFF. The CDR3 coding sequence is TGCAGTGCTAATCATGGCAGCGGGGGGCCGAATGAGCAGTTCTTC.

The V call is TRBV5-1, the J call TRBJ2-5; D remains ambiguous. Germline V CDR1 and CDR2: SGHRS, YFSETQ. The CDR3 has 15 residues. V was shortened by 1 base and J by 0 bases, with 10 bases between the two germline ends. CDR3 residues: CASSLQRVDQETQYF. CDR3 DNA sequence: TGCGCCAGCAGCTTGCAAAGAGTGGACCAAGAGACCCAGTACTTC.

The chain carries TRBV4-3 and TRBJ2-2; TRBD2 aligns across 7 bases. Germline V gene data show CDR1 as LGHNA and CDR2 as YSLEER. The V gene end was trimmed by 1 base and the J gene end by 1 base; junction bases not matched to a gene: 6. The CDR3 length is 17 residues. DNA for the CDR3: TGCGCCAGCAGCCAAGGACGGTCGGGAGGGAACACCGGGGAGCTGTTTTTT. This translates into CASSQGRSGGNTGELFF.

This clonotype was detected only a few times. A much bigger clone sits one base away, suggesting this may be a read error. The V call is TRBV7-2, the J call TRBJ2-5, with D maybe TRBD1 (7 bases). V was clipped by 4 bases and J by 4 bases, with 13 bases between them. Per the germline V gene, CDR1 is SGHTA and CDR2 is FQGNSA. The CDR3 covers 14 residues. CDR3 loop: CASSSRGDRETQYF. The DNA for the CDR3 is TGTGCCAGCAGCTCCAGGGGGGACAGAGAGACCCAGTACTTC.

This rearrangement joins TRBV30 to TRBJ2-1; a possible D gene is TRBD2 (6 bases). Germline assignment: CDR1 GTSNPN and CDR2 SVGIG (reference sequence). V was clipped by 0 bases and J by 8 bases, with 11 bases between them. The CDR3 is 13 residues long. The CDR3 protein is CAWSVTSYYEQFF. CDR3 in DNA: TGTGCCTGGAGTGTGACTAGTTATTATGAGCAGTTCTTC.

The chain couples TRBV7-2 to TRBJ1-5, with D unclear. CDR1 is SGHTA, CDR2 FQGNSA, per germline. CDR3 size: 13 residues. V was trimmed by 5 bases and J by 5 bases, leaving 10 bases between them. CDR3 DNA: TGTGCCAGCAGCCCCAGCGCGGATCAGCCCCAGCATTTT. It translates to CASSPSADQPQHF.

The sample holds a few counts of this clonotype. The chain joins TRBV20-1 to TRBJ1-2; tentatively, D is TRBD1 (5 bases). The CDR3 is made up of 13 amino acids. V was clipped by 6 bases and J by 0 bases, with 11 bases between them. The germline V gene has CDR1 DFQATT and CDR2 SNEGSKA (reference sequence). CDR3 DNA sequence: TGCAGTGCCCAGTCGGGGGCTAACTATGGCTACACCTTC. Translation: CSAQSGANYGYTF.

The chain uses TRBV18 and TRBJ2-1, with 8 bases that match TRBD1. Germline CDR1 reads KGHSH; CDR2 reads LQKENI. The length of the CDR3 is 15 residues. Trimming removed 8 bases from V and 4 bases from J; junction bases left unmatched: 10. The CDR3 protein is CASSSGQGEYNEQFF. DNA of the CDR3: TGTGCCAGCAGTTCCGGACAGGGCGAATACAATGAGCAGTTCTTC.

This clonotype was seen a few times. V gene TRBV20-1 combines with J gene TRBJ1-2; no clear D gene. Germline assignment: CDR1 DFQATT and CDR2 SNEGSKA (reference sequence). The V end lost 1 base, the J end lost 8 bases, and 17 bases lay between the germline ends. This CDR3 has 14 residues. The DNA of the CDR3 is TGCAGTGCTAGAGCGGCAGACTTCTATGGGGGCTACACCTTC. This translates into CSARAADFYGGYTF.

The rearrangement links TRBV20-1 to TRBJ2-3; the match to TRBD2 covers 11 bases. V shed 2 bases, J shed 2 bases, and the junction held 9 bases outside the gene matches. The germline CDR1 and CDR2 sequences are DFQATT and SNEGSKA (reference sequence). The CDR3 is 17 residues long. CDR3 DNA: TGCAGTGCTAGAAGCTTTCGACTAGCGGGGAACACAGATACGCAGTATTTT. Amino acid sequence: CSARSFRLAGNTDTQYF.

This clonotype appeared once. The junction shows a germline mismatch at one end, possibly a read error. The CDR3 loop is CASSKGTFRGKLFF. In DNA form, the CDR3 reads TGCGCCAGCAGTAAAGGGACATTTCGTGGAAAACTGTTTTTT. The chain carries TRBV6-5 and TRBJ1-4; D might be TRBD1 (6 bases). Per germline, CDR1 MNHEY and CDR2 SVGAGI. This CDR3 has 14 residues.

This chain joins TRBV20-1 and TRBJ2-7; D unclear. Trimming took 0 bases from V and 2 from J, leaving 14 bases between them. CDR3 length: 15 amino acids. From germline, CDR1 is DFQATT and CDR2 SNEGSKA (reference sequence). DNA for the CDR3: TGCAGTGCTAGAGAGGGCAGGAACTTTCCCTACGAGCAGTACTTC. Amino acid sequence: CSAREGRNFPYEQYF.

The table lists this clonotype with a few counts. The rearrangement joins TRBV6-2 or TRBV6-3 to TRBJ2-1; D gene unclear. V dropped 2 bases and J dropped 8 bases, with 7 bases sitting between them. The length of the CDR3 is 12 residues. CDR1 is MNHEY, CDR2 SVGEGT, per germline. CDR3 sequence: CASSYKGDEQFF. DNA for the CDR3: TGTGCCAGCAGTTACAAAGGAGATGAGCAGTTCTTC.

The chain carries TRBV20-1 and TRBJ2-1; no reliable D call. The CDR3 spans 14 residues. From germline, CDR1 is DFQATT and CDR2 SNEGSKA (reference sequence). Trimming pared 1 base from V and 0 bases from J, leaving 7 bases between. The CDR3: CSARGLDSYNEQFF. The CDR3, as DNA: TGCAGTGCTAGAGGGCTAGACTCCTACAATGAGCAGTTCTTC.

The chain employs TRBV19 and TRBJ2-1, with TRBD2 matching 7 bases. This CDR3 is 16 amino acids long. Unmatched junction bases numbered 15, after V lost 4 bases and J lost 9 bases. Germline CDR1 is LNHDA and CDR2 is SQIVND (reference sequence). The CDR3 here is CASSRVGRAGKIEQFF. CDR3 sequence (DNA): TGTGCCAGTAGTAGGGTCGGACGAGCGGGAAAAATTGAGCAGTTCTTC.